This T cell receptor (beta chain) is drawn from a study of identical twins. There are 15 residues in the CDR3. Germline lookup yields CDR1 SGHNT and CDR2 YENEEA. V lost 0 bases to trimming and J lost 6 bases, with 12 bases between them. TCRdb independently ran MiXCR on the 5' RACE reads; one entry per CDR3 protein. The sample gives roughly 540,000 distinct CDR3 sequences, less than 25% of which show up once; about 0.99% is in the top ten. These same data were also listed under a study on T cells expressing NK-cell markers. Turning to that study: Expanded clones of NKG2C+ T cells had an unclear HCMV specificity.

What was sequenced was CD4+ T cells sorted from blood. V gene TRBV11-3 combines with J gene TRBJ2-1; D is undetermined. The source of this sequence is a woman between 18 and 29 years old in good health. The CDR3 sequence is CASSLEIGRVNEQFF. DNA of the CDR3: TGTGCCAGCAGCTTAGAGATAGGACGAGTCAATGAGCAGTTCTTC.